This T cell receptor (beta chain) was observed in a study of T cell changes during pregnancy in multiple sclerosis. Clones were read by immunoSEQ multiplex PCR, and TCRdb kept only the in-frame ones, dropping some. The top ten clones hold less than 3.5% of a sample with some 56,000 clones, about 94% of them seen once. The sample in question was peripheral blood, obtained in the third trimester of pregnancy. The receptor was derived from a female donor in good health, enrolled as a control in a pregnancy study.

The CDR3 loop reads CASSRLGALTGELFF. The CDR3, as DNA: TGTGCCAGCAGTCGTTTGGGGGCGCTTACCGGGGAGCTGTTTTTT. The chain uses TRBV14 and TRBJ2-2; weak D call: TRBD1 (6 bases). V was trimmed by 6 bases and J by 5 bases, leaving 16 bases between them. There are 15 residues in the CDR3. Germline values: CDR1 SGHDN, CDR2 FVKESK.